Sequencing of this T cell receptor beta chain was carried out in a study of a mutant IDH1 vaccine in newly diagnosed glioma (dated by TCRdb to the early 2020s). Study-wide context: Patients were given eight vaccinations, in weeks 1, 3, 5, 7, 11, 15, 19 and 23, which matched visits V03 through V10. Vaccination started 4-6 weeks after radiotherapy alone, or was given together with temozolomide cycles in the groups whose treatment included chemotherapy. Of the approximately 33 patients who were treated, about 62% were male and about 40% were female, and the mean age was approximately 40 years. Prior to enrollment, standard therapy consisting of radiotherapy alone, temozolomide alone, or radiochemotherapy with temozolomide had been administered to patients, with the combination being received by most patients. Six visits were used for peripheral blood collection: V03 (baseline), V05, V07, V10, V12 and V13. Longitudinal TCRB deep sequencing was done for some 26 treated patients, wherever samples were available for exploratory analyses. The study at large found these results: The authors noted that analyses of patient blood samples could not be reproduced because of sample limitations. Changes in the top peripheral T cell clonotypes picked up by TCRB sequencing did not appear to be linked to pseudoprogression. Selection of PBMC samples for TCRB deep sequencing was based on availability. Vaccine-induced immune responses across multiple MHC alleles were detected in about 93% of patients.

This specimen's time point label, interpreted: week 23, last vaccination. Each vaccine dose was 300 ug of a 20-mer mutant IDH1 peptide in Montanide, given subcutaneously with topical imiquimod. Newly diagnosed WHO grade 3 or 4 IDH1-mutant astrocytomas showing loss of nuclear ATRX were present in the donors. The samples were drawn from NOA16, a multicentre, single-arm, open-label phase I trial in Germany that tested a mutant IDH1 peptide vaccine in humans for the first time. Genomic DNA for TCRB sequencing was extracted from EDTA blood using the DNeasy Blood and Tissue Kit. Comment on this clone: It has no known antigen specificity. No per-base quality is available; no much larger clone lies one base away.

V has 6 bases trimmed and J has 7 bases trimmed; junction bases matching no gene number 15. The germline V gene encodes CDR1 SGHTA and CDR2 FQGNSA. The CDR3 runs 16 residues from the cysteine to the phenylalanine. Only CDR3 DNA is held: 48 bases, read in frame from base 1. The library was prepared using the immunoSEQ multiplex PCR assay. Rearranged TCR beta chain sequences were amplified using the hsTCRB Kit according to the manufacturer's protocol. An Illumina MiSeq was used to sequence the TCRB libraries. The paper's processing steps were these. Demultiplexing, trimming and gene mapping were performed with the kit vendor's proprietary platform. TCRdb mirrors the immuneACCESS table, restricted to in-frame sequences. Some clones are absent from its copies; in checked studies, under half trace to an unresolved V gene, and the reason for the others is unknown. That table supplies the V and J calls and clone size; D and trimming were determined from the DNA. The sample table contains roughly 30,000 clones; only one count was recorded for approximately 87% of them. Of the sample, around 2.4% is held by the ten largest clones.

The source is a man aged 40-55 years with glioma. In this chain, TRBV7-2 is recombined with TRBJ2-3; TRBD2 lines up with 8 middle nucleotides. Here the sequenced sample was PBMCs, taken from a glioma patient whose treatment included an IDH1 peptide vaccine. The CDR3 reads CASSRDGAGGRNTQYF. The DNA sequence is TGTGCCAGCAGTCGGGACGGGGCGGGAGGTCGGAATACGCAGTATTTT.